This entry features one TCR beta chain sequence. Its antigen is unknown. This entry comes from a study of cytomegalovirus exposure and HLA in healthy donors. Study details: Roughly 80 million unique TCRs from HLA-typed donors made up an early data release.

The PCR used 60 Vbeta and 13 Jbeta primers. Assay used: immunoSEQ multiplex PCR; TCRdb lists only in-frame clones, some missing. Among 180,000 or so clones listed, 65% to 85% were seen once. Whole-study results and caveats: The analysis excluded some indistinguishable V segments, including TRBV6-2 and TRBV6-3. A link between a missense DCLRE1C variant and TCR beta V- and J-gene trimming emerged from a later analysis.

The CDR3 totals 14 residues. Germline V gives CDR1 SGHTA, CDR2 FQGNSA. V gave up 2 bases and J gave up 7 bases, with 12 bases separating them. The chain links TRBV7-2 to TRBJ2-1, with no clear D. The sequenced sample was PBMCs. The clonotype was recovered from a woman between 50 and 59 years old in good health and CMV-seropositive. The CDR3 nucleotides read TGTGCCAGCAGCTTAACGCCCAACTTAAATGAGCAGTTCTTC. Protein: CASSLTPNLNEQFF.